This T cell receptor beta chain came from a study of identifying expanded T cells in peripheral blood. A word on this clone: As yet, its antigen is unknown.

V lost 6 bases and J lost 2, with 3 bases in between. The germline V gene has CDR1 SGHVS and CDR2 FNYEAQ. The CDR3 covers 11 residues. During the collection period, no donor immune events like infections were recorded. Whole-study findings and limits: Approximately 1.2 clones differed between technical replicates, versus 16.4 and 19 over time. Across healthy donors, higher total template counts meant significantly greater roughly 2-week count variance.

Profiling relied on immunoSEQ multiplex PCR, and the TCRdb table lists in-frame clones only, not all of them. The sample consists of under 85,000 clones, 84% of them appearing once. The TCR comes from a person aged 18-69 years in good health. Input material: blood. J is TRBJ2-3 and V is TRBV7-6; D call uncertain. This CDR3 is CASSLTDTQYF. DNA for the CDR3: TGTGCCAGCAGTCTCACAGATACGCAGTATTTT.